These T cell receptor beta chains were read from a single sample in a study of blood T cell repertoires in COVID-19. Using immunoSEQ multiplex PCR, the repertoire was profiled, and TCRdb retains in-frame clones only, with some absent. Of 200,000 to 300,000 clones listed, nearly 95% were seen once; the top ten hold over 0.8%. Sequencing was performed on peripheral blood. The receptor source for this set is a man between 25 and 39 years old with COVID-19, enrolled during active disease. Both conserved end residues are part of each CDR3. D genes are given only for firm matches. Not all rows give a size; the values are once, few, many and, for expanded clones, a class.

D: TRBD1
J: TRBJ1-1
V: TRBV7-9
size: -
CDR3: CASGPGQGATEAFF
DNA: TGTGCCAGCGGACCGGGACAGGGGGCCACTGAAGCTTTCTTT

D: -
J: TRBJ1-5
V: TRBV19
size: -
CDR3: CASSILEGTQPQHF
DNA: TGTGCCAGTAGTATATTGGAGGGAACACAGCCCCAGCATTTT

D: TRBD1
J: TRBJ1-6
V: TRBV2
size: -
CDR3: CASARTGNSPLHF
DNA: TGTGCCAGCGCCAGGACAGGAAATTCACCCCTCCACTTT

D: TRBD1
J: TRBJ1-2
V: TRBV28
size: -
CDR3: CASSFGRGRDYGYTF
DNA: TGTGCCAGCAGTTTCGGCAGGGGGCGTGACTATGGCTACACCTTC

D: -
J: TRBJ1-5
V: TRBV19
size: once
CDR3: CASSIARSRQPQHF
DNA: TGTGCCAGTAGTATAGCCAGGTCTCGACAGCCCCAGCATTTT

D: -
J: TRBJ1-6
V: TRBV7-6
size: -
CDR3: CASSISMDSPLHF
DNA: TGTGCCAGCAGCATTAGCATGGATTCACCCCTCCACTTT

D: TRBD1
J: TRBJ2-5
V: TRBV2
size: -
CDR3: CASSRRGGEGETQYF
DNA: TGTGCCAGCAGCCGCCGAGGGGGCGAGGGAGAGACCCAGTACTTC

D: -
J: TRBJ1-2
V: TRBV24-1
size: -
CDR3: CATSDPKGGRRLYGYTF
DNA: TGTGCCACCAGTGACCCAAAAGGAGGCAGGAGACTCTATGGCTACACCTTC

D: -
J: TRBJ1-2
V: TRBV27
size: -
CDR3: CASSPGRGYGYTF
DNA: TGTGCCAGCAGTCCTGGCAGGGGCTATGGCTACACCTTC

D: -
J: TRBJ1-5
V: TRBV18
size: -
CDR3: CASSLSQGNQPQHF
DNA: TGTGCCAGCTCATTAAGTCAGGGGAATCAGCCCCAGCATTTT

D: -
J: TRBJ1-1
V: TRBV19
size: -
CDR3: CASSIIPAGDEAFF
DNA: TGTGCCAGTAGTATAATCCCCGCAGGGGATGAAGCTTTCTTT